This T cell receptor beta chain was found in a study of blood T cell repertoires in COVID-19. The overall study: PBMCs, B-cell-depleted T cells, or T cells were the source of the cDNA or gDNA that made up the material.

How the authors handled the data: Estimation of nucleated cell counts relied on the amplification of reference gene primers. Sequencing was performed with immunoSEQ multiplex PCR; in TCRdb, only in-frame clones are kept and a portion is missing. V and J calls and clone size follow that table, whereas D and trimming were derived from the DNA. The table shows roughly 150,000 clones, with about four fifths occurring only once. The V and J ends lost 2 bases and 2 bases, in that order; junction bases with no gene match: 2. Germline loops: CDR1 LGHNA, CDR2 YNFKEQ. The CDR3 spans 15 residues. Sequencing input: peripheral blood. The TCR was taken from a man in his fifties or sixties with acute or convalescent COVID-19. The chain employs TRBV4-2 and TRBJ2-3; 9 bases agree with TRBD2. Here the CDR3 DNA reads TGTGCCAGCAGCCAATTAGCGGGGGACACAGATACGCAGTATTTT. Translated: CASSQLAGDTDTQYF.